These T cell receptor beta chains were read from a single sample in a study of tumor-infiltrating lymphocytes in primary liver carcinoma. TCRdb reanalysed the multiplex PCR reads using MiXCR and keeps one entry per CDR3 protein. The table has 40,000 to 60,000 distinct CDR3 sequences, 70% to 85% seen once. The sequenced sample consisted of liver tumor tissue from sampling region 5. The receptors come from a middle-aged man with primary liver carcinoma and hepatitis B virus infection. The CDR3 runs from the conserved cysteine through the conserved F or W. The D gene is left open where the match is weak. The size field is filled for only some rows; it gives once, few, many or a size class.

CDR3 protein: CASTSAGGFRNEQFF; CDR3 DNA: TGTGCCAGCACCTCAGCGGGGGGATTCAGGAATGAGCAGTTCTTC; clone size: few; V gene: TRBV2; CDR3 length: 15; J gene: TRBJ2-1; D gene: TRBD2
CDR3 protein: CASSLGQASYEQYF; CDR3 DNA: TGTGCCAGCAGCTTAGGCCAGGCTTCCTACGAGCAGTACTTC; clone size: .; V gene: TRBV11-1; CDR3 length: 14; J gene: TRBJ2-7; D gene: .
CDR3 protein: CGSSALEGRGEAFF; CDR3 DNA: TGCGGTAGCAGCGCCTTGGAGGGTAGGGGTGAAGCTTTCTTT; clone size: .; V gene: TRBV5-1; CDR3 length: 14; J gene: TRBJ1-1; D gene: .
CDR3 protein: CASKQELNTEAFF; CDR3 DNA: TGTGCAAGCAAGCAGGAATTGAACACTGAAGCTTTCTTT; clone size: .; V gene: TRBV6-2/TRBV6-3; CDR3 length: 13; J gene: TRBJ1-1; D gene: .
CDR3 protein: CASSDSIEGQGLDQPQHF; CDR3 DNA: TGTGCCAGCAGTGACTCAATTGAGGGACAGGGACTTGATCAGCCCCAGCATTTT; clone size: many; V gene: TRBV6-4; CDR3 length: 18; J gene: TRBJ1-5; D gene: TRBD1
CDR3 protein: CASSSLAGGSRPGELFF; CDR3 DNA: TGTGCCAGCAGCTCTCTTGCGGGAGGTAGTCGCCCCGGGGAGCTGTTTTTT; clone size: many; V gene: TRBV28; CDR3 length: 17; J gene: TRBJ2-2; D gene: TRBD2
CDR3 protein: CAISLGLAASLFSYEQFF; CDR3 DNA: TGTGCCATCAGCCTGGGACTAGCGGCGTCCCTCTTCTCCTACGAGCAGTTCTTC; clone size: .; V gene: TRBV10-3; CDR3 length: 18; J gene: TRBJ2-1; D gene: TRBD2
CDR3 protein: CASSPFQGGETQYF; CDR3 DNA: TGTGCCAGCAGCCCTTTCCAGGGGGGCGAGACCCAGTACTTC; clone size: few; V gene: TRBV2; CDR3 length: 14; J gene: TRBJ2-5; D gene: .
CDR3 protein: CASSPIPGTEIQGYTF; CDR3 DNA: TGCGCCAGCAGCCCAATTCCCGGGACAGAAATTCAAGGCTACACCTTC; clone size: many; V gene: TRBV5-1; CDR3 length: 16; J gene: TRBJ1-2; D gene: TRBD1
CDR3 protein: CSARDRAGLGRETQYF; CDR3 DNA: TGCAGTGCTAGAGATAGGGCAGGGTTGGGCCGGGAGACCCAGTACTTC; clone size: .; V gene: TRBV20-1; CDR3 length: 16; J gene: TRBJ2-5; D gene: .
CDR3 protein: CVSSSFSGSAYEQYF; CDR3 DNA: TGTGTCAGCAGCTCCTTTAGCGGTTCTGCCTACGAGCAGTACTTC; clone size: .; V gene: TRBV7-2; CDR3 length: 15; J gene: TRBJ2-7; D gene: .
CDR3 protein: CASNRQGRTEAFF; CDR3 DNA: TGTGCCAGCAATCGACAGGGAAGAACTGAAGCTTTCTTT; clone size: many; V gene: TRBV2; CDR3 length: 13; J gene: TRBJ1-1; D gene: TRBD1
CDR3 protein: CASSESTGKNYGYSF; CDR3 DNA: TGCGCCAGCAGTGAGTCGACGGGAAAAAACTATGGCTACAGCTTC; clone size: .; V gene: TRBV10-2; CDR3 length: 15; J gene: TRBJ1-2; D gene: .
CDR3 protein: CAISPGLAASTFSYEQYF; CDR3 DNA: TGTGCTATCAGCCCGGGACTAGCGGCGTCCACCTTCTCCTACGAGCAGTACTTC; clone size: .; V gene: TRBV10-3; CDR3 length: 18; J gene: TRBJ2-7; D gene: TRBD2
CDR3 protein: CASSDRTARGPDEQFF; CDR3 DNA: TGTGCCAGCAGTGACCGGACAGCCCGGGGGCCGGATGAGCAGTTCTTC; clone size: many; V gene: TRBV6-1; CDR3 length: 16; J gene: TRBJ2-1; D gene: .
CDR3 protein: CASRRGATQEAQYF; CDR3 DNA: TGTGCCAGTAGGAGGGGGGCAACCCAAGAGGCCCAGTACTTC; clone size: .; V gene: TRBV6-6; CDR3 length: 14; J gene: TRBJ2-5; D gene: .
CDR3 protein: CSVNALGTDTQYF; CDR3 DNA: TGCAGCGTCAATGCGTTAGGCACAGATACGCAGTATTTT; clone size: .; V gene: TRBV29-1; CDR3 length: 13; J gene: TRBJ2-3; D gene: .
CDR3 protein: CASSERGSTDTQYF; CDR3 DNA: TGTGCCAGCAGTGAAAGGGGCAGCACAGATACGCAGTATTTT; clone size: many; V gene: TRBV6-1; CDR3 length: 14; J gene: TRBJ2-3; D gene: .
CDR3 protein: CATSRDRPAGVSGTQYF; CDR3 DNA: TGTGCCACCAGCAGAGATCGACCAGCGGGAGTCTCTGGTACGCAGTATTTT; clone size: few; V gene: TRBV15; CDR3 length: 17; J gene: TRBJ2-3; D gene: TRBD2
CDR3 protein: CARSLLEGGTDTQYF; CDR3 DNA: TGTGCCCGCAGTTTACTCGAGGGCGGCACAGATACGCAGTATTTT; clone size: .; V gene: TRBV28; CDR3 length: 15; J gene: TRBJ2-3; D gene: .
CDR3 protein: CASSPAGPGNEEFF; CDR3 DNA: TGTGCCAGTAGTCCAGCGGGCCCTGGGAATGAGGAGTTCTTC; clone size: .; V gene: TRBV11-2; CDR3 length: 14; J gene: TRBJ2-1; D gene: .
CDR3 protein: CASIPGTSVNTGELLF; CDR3 DNA: TGTGCCAGCATCCCGGGGACTAGCGTGAACACCGGGGAGCTGTTATTT; clone size: .; V gene: TRBV4-2; CDR3 length: 16; J gene: TRBJ2-2; D gene: TRBD2
CDR3 protein: CASSQDRGASGLLYNEQFF; CDR3 DNA: TGCGCCAGCAGCCAAGATAGGGGGGCTAGTGGTCTTCTATACAATGAGCAGTTCTTC; clone size: .; V gene: TRBV4-1; CDR3 length: 19; J gene: TRBJ2-1; D gene: .
CDR3 protein: CASSFAGGPSEQFF; CDR3 DNA: TGTGCCAGCAGCTTTGCGGGAGGGCCAAGTGAGCAGTTCTTC; clone size: many; V gene: TRBV7-9; CDR3 length: 14; J gene: TRBJ2-1; D gene: TRBD2
CDR3 protein: CASSLGGIGTRAFF; CDR3 DNA: TGTGCCAGCAGCTTAGGGGGGATAGGCACTAGAGCTTTCTTT; clone size: .; V gene: TRBV7-8; CDR3 length: 14; J gene: TRBJ1-1; D gene: .
CDR3 protein: CPSSDVGIWANSPLHF; CDR3 DNA: TGTCCCAGCAGTGATGTGGGAATATGGGCTAATTCACCCCTCCACTTT; clone size: .; V gene: TRBV6-1; CDR3 length: 16; J gene: TRBJ1-6; D gene: .
CDR3 protein: CASSLVALAGTVELFF; CDR3 DNA: TGTGCCAGCAGCTTAGTGGCGCTTGCGGGAACCGTGGAGCTGTTTTTC; clone size: once; V gene: TRBV11-2; CDR3 length: 16; J gene: TRBJ2-2; D gene: .
CDR3 protein: CASSLGILAGGQETQYF; CDR3 DNA: TGTGCCAGCAGCTTAGGTATCCTAGCGGGGGGACAAGAGACCCAGTACTTC; clone size: .; V gene: TRBV11-2; CDR3 length: 17; J gene: TRBJ2-5; D gene: TRBD2
CDR3 protein: CASGLSELALQYF; CDR3 DNA: TGTGCCAGCGGCTTAAGTGAGTTAGCGTTGCAGTACTTC; clone size: .; V gene: TRBV11-2; CDR3 length: 13; J gene: TRBJ2-7; D gene: .
CDR3 protein: CVSSPGQGRYEKLIF; CDR3 DNA: TGTGTCAGCAGTCCGGGGCAGGGTAGATATGAAAAACTGATTTTT; clone size: .; V gene: TRBV25-1; CDR3 length: 15; J gene: TRBJ1-4; D gene: .
CDR3 protein: CASSLVASEQFF; CDR3 DNA: TGTGCCAGCAGCTTAGTGGCGTCTGAGCAGTTCTTC; clone size: .; V gene: TRBV13; CDR3 length: 12; J gene: TRBJ2-1; D gene: .
CDR3 protein: CASSLPGTGPYEQYF; CDR3 DNA: TGTGCCAGCAGTCTTCCCGGGACAGGGCCCTATGAGCAGTACTTC; clone size: .; V gene: TRBV28; CDR3 length: 15; J gene: TRBJ2-7; D gene: TRBD1
CDR3 protein: CASSSTDTAYELYF; CDR3 DNA: TGTGCCAGCAGCTCAACTGACACTGCCTACGAGCTATACTTC; clone size: .; V gene: TRBV11-2; CDR3 length: 14; J gene: TRBJ2-7; D gene: .
CDR3 protein: CASSRLGDQYF; CDR3 DNA: TGTGCCAGCAGTCGACTAGGCGATCAGTACTTC; clone size: .; V gene: TRBV28; CDR3 length: 11; J gene: TRBJ2-7; D gene: .
CDR3 protein: CASSLTDGAYEQYF; CDR3 DNA: TGTGCCAGCAGCTTAACCGACGGAGCCTACGAGCAGTACTTC; clone size: hyperexpanded; V gene: TRBV11-2; CDR3 length: 14; J gene: TRBJ2-7; D gene: .
CDR3 protein: CASRSWDSAQETQYF; CDR3 DNA: TGTGCCAGCAGATCCTGGGACTCGGCCCAAGAGACTCAGTACTTC; clone size: few; V gene: TRBV11-2; CDR3 length: 15; J gene: TRBJ2-5; D gene: .
CDR3 protein: CASSLKGNYGYTF; CDR3 DNA: TGTGCTAGCAGCTTAAAGGGGAACTACGGCTACACCTTC; clone size: .; V gene: TRBV11-2; CDR3 length: 13; J gene: TRBJ1-2; D gene: .
CDR3 protein: CASSMSPGGGYGYTF; CDR3 DNA: TGTGCCAGCAGCATGAGTCCAGGGGGTGGCTATGGCTACACCTTC; clone size: many; V gene: TRBV5-6; CDR3 length: 15; J gene: TRBJ1-2; D gene: TRBD1
CDR3 protein: CASSVGPNNQPQHF; CDR3 DNA: TGTGCCAGCAGCGTGGGCCCAAACAATCAGCCCCAGCATTTT; clone size: .; V gene: TRBV12-3/TRBV12-4; CDR3 length: 14; J gene: TRBJ1-5; D gene: .
CDR3 protein: CASSPEDGLDIGELLF; CDR3 DNA: TGCGCCAGCAGCCCAGAAGATGGTCTCGACATCGGGGAGCTGCTTTTT; clone size: .; V gene: TRBV4-1; CDR3 length: 16; J gene: TRBJ2-2; D gene: .
CDR3 protein: CASSYDGRTDARYF; CDR3 DNA: TGTGCCAGCAGTTACGACGGGAGGACAGATGCGCGGTATTTT; clone size: .; V gene: TRBV6-5; CDR3 length: 14; J gene: TRBJ2-3; D gene: .
CDR3 protein: CASSFRDSGMWETQYF; CDR3 DNA: TGTGCCAGCAGCTTCCGGGATAGCGGGATGTGGGAGACCCAGTACTTC; clone size: .; V gene: TRBV7-9; CDR3 length: 16; J gene: TRBJ2-5; D gene: TRBD2
CDR3 protein: CASSPPRTSGREETQYF; CDR3 DNA: TGTGCCAGCAGTCCCCCCCGGACTAGCGGGAGGGAAGAGACCCAGTACTTC; clone size: many; V gene: TRBV28; CDR3 length: 17; J gene: TRBJ2-5; D gene: TRBD2
CDR3 protein: CVSGPPGATDTGELFF; CDR3 DNA: TGTGTTAGTGGTCCTCCTGGGGCCACGGACACCGGGGAGCTGTTTTTT; clone size: .; V gene: TRBV12-5; CDR3 length: 16; J gene: TRBJ2-2; D gene: .
CDR3 protein: CASSLGTSGMTQYF; CDR3 DNA: TGTGCCAGCAGTCTAGGGACTAGCGGGATGACCCAGTACTTC; clone size: .; V gene: TRBV6-5; CDR3 length: 14; J gene: TRBJ2-5; D gene: TRBD2
CDR3 protein: CGSSPQMGNQPQHF; CDR3 DNA: TGTGGCAGCAGTCCCCAAATGGGGAATCAGCCCCAGCATTTT; clone size: few; V gene: TRBV28; CDR3 length: 14; J gene: TRBJ1-5; D gene: .
CDR3 protein: CASSLPEAYNEQFF; CDR3 DNA: TGTGCCAGCAGCTTACCGGAAGCCTACAATGAGCAGTTCTTC; clone size: .; V gene: TRBV7-8; CDR3 length: 14; J gene: TRBJ2-1; D gene: .
CDR3 protein: CASGSTDTQYF; CDR3 DNA: TGTGCAAGCGGGAGCACAGATACGCAGTATTTT; clone size: .; V gene: TRBV25-1; CDR3 length: 11; J gene: TRBJ2-3; D gene: .
CDR3 protein: CAISEGSRNTEPFF; CDR3 DNA: TGTGCCATCAGTGAGGGCAGTAGGAACACTGAACCTTTCTTT; clone size: .; V gene: TRBV10-3; CDR3 length: 14; J gene: TRBJ1-1; D gene: .
CDR3 protein: CASSFRLVGYQETQYF; CDR3 DNA: TGTGCCAGTAGTTTTCGACTAGTGGGATACCAAGAGACCCAGTACTTC; clone size: .; V gene: TRBV12-3/TRBV12-4; CDR3 length: 16; J gene: TRBJ2-5; D gene: .
CDR3 protein: CASSLDGAERPDTQYF; CDR3 DNA: TGTGCCAGCAGCTTGGACGGGGCGGAGAGGCCAGATACGCAGTATTTT; clone size: many; V gene: TRBV5-4; CDR3 length: 16; J gene: TRBJ2-3; D gene: .
CDR3 protein: CASSLAARGNYGYTF; CDR3 DNA: TGTGCCAGCAGTTTAGCCGCTCGGGGGAACTATGGCTACACCTTC; clone size: many; V gene: TRBV12-3/TRBV12-4; CDR3 length: 15; J gene: TRBJ1-2; D gene: .
CDR3 protein: CASSQPSSGVSSYEQYF; CDR3 DNA: TGTGCCAGCAGCCAGCCTTCTAGCGGGGTGAGCTCCTACGAGCAGTACTTC; clone size: many; V gene: TRBV14; CDR3 length: 17; J gene: TRBJ2-7; D gene: TRBD2
CDR3 protein: CASSLGLAGDVDNEQFF; CDR3 DNA: TGTGCCAGCAGCTTGGGACTAGCGGGAGATGTTGACAATGAACAGTTCTTC; clone size: .; V gene: TRBV11-1; CDR3 length: 17; J gene: TRBJ2-1; D gene: TRBD2
CDR3 protein: CASSQGDPTQYF; CDR3 DNA: TGTGCCAGCAGCCAAGGGGATCCTACGCAGTATTTT; clone size: many; V gene: TRBV4-2; CDR3 length: 12; J gene: TRBJ2-3; D gene: .
CDR3 protein: CSGLLAGIDTQYF; CDR3 DNA: TGCAGCGGCCTCCTAGCGGGAATAGATACGCAGTATTTT; clone size: .; V gene: TRBV29-1; CDR3 length: 13; J gene: TRBJ2-3; D gene: TRBD2
CDR3 protein: CASSLGAGRETQYF; CDR3 DNA: TGTGCCAGCAGCTTGGGCGCAGGCCGGGAGACCCAGTACTTC; clone size: many; V gene: TRBV13; CDR3 length: 14; J gene: TRBJ2-5; D gene: .
CDR3 protein: CVSSWGSDYQETQYF; CDR3 DNA: TGTGTCAGCAGCTGGGGGTCGGACTATCAAGAGACCCAGTACTTC; clone size: .; V gene: TRBV5-5; CDR3 length: 15; J gene: TRBJ2-5; D gene: .
CDR3 protein: CASSVVEGQPQHF; CDR3 DNA: TGTGCCAGCAGCGTAGTGGAGGGACAGCCCCAGCATTTT; clone size: .; V gene: TRBV9; CDR3 length: 13; J gene: TRBJ1-5; D gene: .
CDR3 protein: CASSSGLPMDEQLF; CDR3 DNA: TGCGCCAGCAGCTCGGGACTACCCATGGATGAGCAGTTATTC; clone size: .; V gene: TRBV5-1; CDR3 length: 14; J gene: TRBJ2-1; D gene: TRBD2